This entry lists 4 T cell receptor beta chains sequenced from one sample in a study of cytomegalovirus exposure and HLA in healthy donors. Both 60 Vbeta primers and 13 Jbeta primers went into the PCR. Method: immunoSEQ multiplex PCR; TCRdb's copy keeps in-frame clones and lacks some. Of 120,000 or so clones listed, 80% are singletons. Sequencing was carried out using PBMCs. All receptors come from a man aged 40-49 years in good health and CMV-seronegative.

The chain recombines TRBV6-1 with TRBJ1-4; D may be TRBD1 (6 bases). Germline V gene lookup returns CDR1 MNHNS and CDR2 SASEGT. The V and J ends lost 6 bases and 1 base respectively, with 9 bases between them. This CDR3 has 14 residues. CDR3 nucleotide sequence: TGTGCCAGCAGACAGGGAATAACTAATGAAAAACTGTTTTTT. Translated, it gives CASRQGITNEKLFF.

In this sample, this clone turned up a few times. The chain combines TRBV6-5 with TRBJ1-6; D perhaps matches TRBD1 (6 bases). In germline, CDR1 is MNHEY, CDR2 SVGAGI. V gave up 5 bases and J gave up 10 bases, with 12 bases separating them. The CDR3 is 13 residues long. The CDR3 here is CASSRTDGSPLHF. As DNA, the CDR3 is TGTGCCAGCAGTCGGACAGATGGGTCACCCCTCCACTTT.

This chain uses TRBV19 with TRBJ2-1; D ambiguous. Trimming removed 1 base at V and 5 bases at J, with 9 bases between. The length of the CDR3 is 14 residues. CDR1 is LNHDA, CDR2 SQIVND, per germline (reference sequence). Here the CDR3 reads CASSIARLNNEQFF. The CDR3 DNA is TGTGCCAGTAGTATAGCTAGACTTAACAATGAGCAGTTCTTC.

The J gene is TRBJ2-1, the V gene TRBV5-1; D unresolved. CDR1 is SGHRS and CDR2 is YFSETQ in the germline V gene. This CDR3 comprises 18 residues. Trimming left V 3 bases short and J 0 bases short, with 19 bases between. CDR3 amino acids: CASSSTPGPVSSYNEQFF. The CDR3 nucleotides are TGCGCCAGCAGCTCCACACCTGGGCCTGTGAGCTCCTACAATGAGCAGTTCTTC.